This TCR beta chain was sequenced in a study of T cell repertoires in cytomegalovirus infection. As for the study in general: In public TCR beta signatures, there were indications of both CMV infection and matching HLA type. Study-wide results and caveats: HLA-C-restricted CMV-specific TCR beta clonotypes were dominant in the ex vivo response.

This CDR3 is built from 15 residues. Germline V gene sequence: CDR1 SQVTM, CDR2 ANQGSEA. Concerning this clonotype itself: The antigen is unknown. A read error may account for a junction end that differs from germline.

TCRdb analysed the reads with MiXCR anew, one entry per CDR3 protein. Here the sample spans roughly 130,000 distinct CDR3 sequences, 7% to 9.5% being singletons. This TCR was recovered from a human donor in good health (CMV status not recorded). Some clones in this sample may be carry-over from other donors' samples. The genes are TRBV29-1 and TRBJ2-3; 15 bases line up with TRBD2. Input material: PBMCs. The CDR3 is CRVVGTSGGTDTQYF. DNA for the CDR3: TGCAGAGTTGTCGGGACTAGCGGGGGGACAGATACGCAGTATTTT.